Detailed here is one TCR beta chain. Its antigen specificity is not known. Base-call qualities are not available, and no considerably larger clone is one nucleotide away. The data originate from a study of cytotoxic CD8 clonotypes in ibrutinib-treated CLL (dated by TCRdb to the early 2020s). The study in broad terms: The cohort was composed of some ten relapsed/refractory and around 14 treatment-naive patients; IGHV unmutated status was identified in some 17 patients. Samples averaged approximately 260,000 productive templates and 94,082 productive rearrangements. Cryopreserved peripheral blood mononuclear cells were obtained before treatment, at response, and at either sustained remission or disease progression. Response samples were obtained after a median of around eleven months of treatment, with a range of roughly 6 to 36 months. Of the roughly 90 people in the trial, some 28 had longitudinal samples available. All remission and progressive disease samples were collected while patients were still receiving ibrutinib. Partial responses were observed in roughly 25 patients and complete responses in 2; after a median follow-up of roughly 62 months, remission was maintained in 14 patients and progression was observed in about twelve.

A MiSeq instrument was used for deep resolution sequencing, which targeted depths ranging from 1 in 1 million up to 1 in 200,000 T cells, with coverage averaging 10x for each clonotype. TCR beta libraries were generated with the immunoSEQ hsTCRB Kit. Concerning the study's data processing: The data were analyzed with ImmunoSEQ Analyzer and ImmunoSEQ Data Assistant, and V, D and J gene assignments followed IMGT definitions. Clonality was computed as one minus normalized Shannon entropy of productive rearrangement frequencies, ranging from 0 to 1. Only overrepresented clonotypes making up at least 0.05% of the repertoire of each patient were included in the public clonotype analysis. Repertoires from some 14 age-matched healthy donors in immuneACCESS were used as clonality controls. Imported from immuneACCESS, the table was reduced by TCRdb to in-frame sequences with V and J called. These copies leave out some clones; in studies compared against another copy, an unresolved V gene accounts for under half, and the cause of the remainder is not known. D and trimming were read from the DNA, whereas the V and J calls and clone size are those reported in that table. The sample table records about 300,000 clones; about 64% of these occur just once. The ten largest clones represent around 6.3% of the sample.

Summary of the overall study and its limitations: At ibrutinib response clonality went up, during sustained remission it held steady, and at progression it dropped back toward baseline. Sampling times were not matched between sustained-remission and progressing patients, and lymph node repertoires were not studied. Public clonotypes were rare and either shrank or stayed stable during treatment, and the rise in clonality at ibrutinib response reflected expansion of private clonotypes. At baseline, clonality was higher than in age-matched healthy donors and showed a strong correlation with circulating CD8+ T-cell counts.

Inclusive of the bounding cysteine and phenylalanine, the CDR3 is 18 residues long. The only DNA kept is the CDR3, 54 bases in frame from the first base. For TCR beta library preparation, roughly 2.1 micrograms of genomic DNA were isolated from cryopreserved PBMCs. High-throughput TCR beta sequencing was performed on longitudinal blood samples from CLL patients receiving ibrutinib monotherapy. The patients were enrolled in a single-center, open-label phase 2 trial of ibrutinib monotherapy. The material was PBMCs, obtained after 36 months of ibrutinib treatment. The clonotype was recovered from a human donor with chronic lymphocytic leukemia. The V gene is TRBV1 and the J gene is TRBJ1-2. TRBV1 is a known pseudogene. The DNA sequence reads TGCACCAGCAGCCACGAAGAAAATAGCGGCGGGCTAACCGGTGGCTACACCTTC. Translated, this gives CTSSHEENSGGLTGGYTF.